These 9 T cell receptor beta chains came from one sample sequenced in a study of T cells expressing NK-cell markers. TCRdb re-called the 5' RACE reads and catalogs CDR3 proteins one per entry, DNA excluded. Listed are approximately 150,000 distinct CDR3 sequences; around a sixth falls within the top ten. Sequencing was performed on blood T cells: a sorted CD56 or NKG2C T cell subset, CD4+ or CD8+ T cells, or bulk PBMC T cells (not recorded which). These receptors were obtained from a woman aged 18-70 years in good health.

The gene calls are TRBV7-9 and TRBJ1-5; without DNA, the TCRdb call of TRBD1 cannot be checked. The germline gives CDR1 SEHNR, CDR2 FQNEAQ (reference sequence). The CDR3 has 17 amino acids. This chain's CDR3 is CASSSSGTAYSNQPQHF.

This chain uses TRBV29-1 with TRBJ1-2. The length of the CDR3 is 13 residues. Germline-derived CDR1 and CDR2 are SQVTM and ANQGSEA. The CDR3: CSVDSDPNYGYTF. Drawing the rest from reference TRBV29-1 and TRBJ1-2, the complete variable domain is SAVISQKPSRDICQRGTSLTIQCQVDSQVTMMFWYRQQPGQSLTLIATANQGSEATYESGFVIDKFPISRPNLTFSTLTVSNMSPEDSSIYLCSVDSDPNYGYTFGSGTRLTVV.

The chain is built from TRBV5-1 and TRBJ2-7; the D call of TRBD1 rests on TCRdb alone, since no DNA is present to check it. This CDR3 is 15 amino acids long. Germline CDR1 and CDR2: SGHRS and YFSETQ. The CDR3 loop reads CASSPGTANFYEQYF.

This chain joins TRBV20-1 and TRBJ1-1. Germline assignment: CDR1 DFQATT and CDR2 SNEGSKA (reference sequence). The CDR3 totals 12 residues. The CDR3 spells CSARVKSTEAFF.

V and J are TRBV7-9 and TRBJ2-3; checking the TCRdb D call of TRBD1 is not possible without DNA. Per the germline V gene, CDR1 is SEHNR and CDR2 is FQNEAQ (reference sequence). This CDR3 is built from 14 residues. CDR3 sequence reads: CASMHSGRTDTQYF.

The chain couples TRBV9 to TRBJ1-2. The CDR3 length is 15 residues. Germline assignment: CDR1 SGDLS and CDR2 YYNGEE. The CDR3 here is CASSVAQEWRYGYTF.

The chain couples TRBV12-3 or TRBV12-4 to TRBJ1-5; TCRdb names TRBD1, which stays unverified in the absence of DNA. This CDR3 region has 15 residues. The CDR3 sequence: CASSLRGGSNQPQHF.

This chain connects TRBV27 to TRBJ2-1; the D call from TCRdb, TRBD1, cannot be confirmed without DNA. Germline V gene sequence: CDR1 MNHEY, CDR2 SMNVEV (reference sequence). The CDR3 covers 14 residues. The chain's CDR3 is CASSSGVGYNEQFF.

This chain connects TRBV5-1 to TRBJ2-1; TCRdb lists TRBD2, though no DNA is available to test this call. Per the germline V gene, CDR1 is SGHRS and CDR2 is YFSETQ. The CDR3 consists of 16 residues. CDR3 loop: CASSQRTSGGVNEQFF.